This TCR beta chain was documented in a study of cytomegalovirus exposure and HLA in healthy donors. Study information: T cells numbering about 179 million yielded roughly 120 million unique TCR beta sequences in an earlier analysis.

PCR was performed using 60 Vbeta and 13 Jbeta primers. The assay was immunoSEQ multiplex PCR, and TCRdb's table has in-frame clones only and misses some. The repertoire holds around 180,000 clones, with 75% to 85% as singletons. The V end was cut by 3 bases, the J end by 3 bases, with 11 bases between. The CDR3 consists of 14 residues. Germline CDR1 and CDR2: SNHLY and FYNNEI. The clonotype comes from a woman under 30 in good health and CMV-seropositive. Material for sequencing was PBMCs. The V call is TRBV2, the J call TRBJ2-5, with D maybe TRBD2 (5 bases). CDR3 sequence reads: CASSEMTNKETQYF. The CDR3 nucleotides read TGTGCCAGCAGTGAGATGACTAACAAAGAGACCCAGTACTTC.